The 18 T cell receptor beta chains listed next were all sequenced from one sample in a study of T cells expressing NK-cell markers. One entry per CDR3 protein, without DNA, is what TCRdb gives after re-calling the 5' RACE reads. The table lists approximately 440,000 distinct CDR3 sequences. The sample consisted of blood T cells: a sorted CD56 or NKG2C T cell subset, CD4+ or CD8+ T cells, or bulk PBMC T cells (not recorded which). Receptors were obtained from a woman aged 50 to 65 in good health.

The CDR3 reads CASKGFRSGDTQYF. The chain has TRBV12-3 or TRBV12-4 and TRBJ2-3. This CDR3 is built from 14 residues.

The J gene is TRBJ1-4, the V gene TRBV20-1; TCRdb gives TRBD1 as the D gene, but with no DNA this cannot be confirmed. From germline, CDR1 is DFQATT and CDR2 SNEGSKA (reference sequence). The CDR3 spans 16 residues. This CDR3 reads CSAVKLTGGLNEKLFF.

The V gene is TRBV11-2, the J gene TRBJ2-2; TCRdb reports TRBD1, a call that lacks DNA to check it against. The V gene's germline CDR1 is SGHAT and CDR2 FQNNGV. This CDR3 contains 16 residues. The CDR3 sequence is CASSLWGQANTGELFF.

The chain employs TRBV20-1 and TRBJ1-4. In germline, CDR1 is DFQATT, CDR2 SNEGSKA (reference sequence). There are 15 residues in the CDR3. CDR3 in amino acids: CSASDAAGTNEKLFF.

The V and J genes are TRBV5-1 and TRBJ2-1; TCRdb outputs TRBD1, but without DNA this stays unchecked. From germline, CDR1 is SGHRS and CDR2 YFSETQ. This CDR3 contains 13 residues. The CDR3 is CASSLLQGFEQFF.

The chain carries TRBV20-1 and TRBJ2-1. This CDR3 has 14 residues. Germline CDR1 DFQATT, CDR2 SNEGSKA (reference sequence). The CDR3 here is CSARDRLGYNEQFF.

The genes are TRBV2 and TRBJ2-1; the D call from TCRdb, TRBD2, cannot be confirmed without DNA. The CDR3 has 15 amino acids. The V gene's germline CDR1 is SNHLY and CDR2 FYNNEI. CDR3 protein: CASSVETSTYNEQFF.

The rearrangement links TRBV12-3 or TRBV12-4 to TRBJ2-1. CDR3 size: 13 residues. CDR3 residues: CASSLEPGYEQFF.

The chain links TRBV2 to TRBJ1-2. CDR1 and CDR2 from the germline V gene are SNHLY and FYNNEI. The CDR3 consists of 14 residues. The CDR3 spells CASSEVPGLYGYTF. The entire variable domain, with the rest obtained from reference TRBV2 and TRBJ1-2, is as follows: EPEVTQTPSHQVTQMGQEVILRCVPISNHLYFYWYRQILGQKVEFLVSFYNNEISEKSEIFDDQFSVERPDGSNFTLKIRSTKLEDSAMYFCASSEVPGLYGYTFGSGTRLTVV.

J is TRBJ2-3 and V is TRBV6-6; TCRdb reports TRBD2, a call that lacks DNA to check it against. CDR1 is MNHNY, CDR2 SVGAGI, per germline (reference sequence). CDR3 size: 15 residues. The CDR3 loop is CASSLGTTLTDTQYF.

CDR3 sequence reads: CSAPPGGNTEAFF. This chain links TRBV20-1 with TRBJ1-1; the TCRdb call, TRBD1, lacks DNA for checking. From germline, CDR1 is DFQATT and CDR2 SNEGSKA (reference sequence). This CDR3 is built from 13 residues.

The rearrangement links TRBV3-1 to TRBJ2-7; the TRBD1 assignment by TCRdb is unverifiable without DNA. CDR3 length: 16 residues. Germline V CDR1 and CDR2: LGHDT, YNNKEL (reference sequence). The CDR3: CASSRLQRTGGNEQYF.

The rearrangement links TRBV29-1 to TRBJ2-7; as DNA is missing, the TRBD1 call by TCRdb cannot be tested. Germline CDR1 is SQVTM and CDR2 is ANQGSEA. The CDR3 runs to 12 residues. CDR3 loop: CSVTQGIDEQYF.

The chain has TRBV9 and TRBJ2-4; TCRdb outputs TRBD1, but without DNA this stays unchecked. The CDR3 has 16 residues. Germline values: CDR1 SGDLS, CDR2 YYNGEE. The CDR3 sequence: CASSTLGQGLQNIQYF.

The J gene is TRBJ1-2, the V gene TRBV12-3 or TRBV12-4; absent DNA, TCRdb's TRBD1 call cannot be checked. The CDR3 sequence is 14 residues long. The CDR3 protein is CASSTTTGHYGYTF.

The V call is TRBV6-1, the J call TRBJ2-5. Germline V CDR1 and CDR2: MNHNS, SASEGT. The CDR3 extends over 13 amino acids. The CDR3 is CASSEALPVTQYF.

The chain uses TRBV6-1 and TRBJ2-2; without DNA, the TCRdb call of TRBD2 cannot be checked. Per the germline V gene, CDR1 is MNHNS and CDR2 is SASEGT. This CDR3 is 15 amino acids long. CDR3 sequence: CASGASGRDTGELFF.

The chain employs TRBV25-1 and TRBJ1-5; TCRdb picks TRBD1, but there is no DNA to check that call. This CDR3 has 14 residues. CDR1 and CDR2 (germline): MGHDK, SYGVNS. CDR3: CASSFGTQNQPQHF.